This record concerns one T cell receptor (beta chain) sequence. No antigen is known for it. This sample is drawn from a study of T cell responses to AZD1222 COVID-19 vaccine. Study-wide results and limits: It was only after the peak T cell response that any repertoires were sampled. At baseline, just a handful of AZD1222 recipients tested seropositive. As reported, nearly half of all spike-specific TCRs target variant regions that are unmutated. Spike-specific TCR repertoires showed rising breadth and depth after two AZD1222 doses.

This CDR3 spans 16 amino acids. CDR1 is SNHLY and CDR2 is FYNNEI in the germline V gene. Trimming took off 5 bases at V and 3 bases at J, with 16 bases between the two ends. Clones were read by immunoSEQ multiplex PCR, and TCRdb kept only the in-frame ones, dropping some. This sample has more than 80,000 clones; approximately 85% occur once, and the top ten carry around 5.8%. The specimen was peripheral blood, collected on day 0 of AZD1222 vaccination. The receptor was derived from an adult in good health. This chain uses TRBV2 with TRBJ2-2; D remains unclear. The CDR3 region is CASSPTSVGYTGELFF. The CDR3 DNA is TGTGCCAGCAGTCCGACCAGCGTGGGGTACACCGGGGAGCTGTTTTTT.